The 14 T cell receptor beta chains below come from one sample, sequenced in a study of T-cell memory formation after mild COVID-19. TCRdb used MiXCR to reprocess the 5' RACE reads, holding one entry per CDR3 protein. This table has just over 400,000 distinct CDR3 sequences, around 22% appearing once. The source material was PBMCs or a T cell subset sorted from them (not recorded which). Receptors originate from an adult woman who had mild COVID-19 (a few samples of this study predate the infection). Cell type and time point are not known.

The table lists this clonotype with a few counts. The genes are TRBV7-2 and TRBJ2-7; the D is unclear. The CDR3 length is 12 residues. The V end was cut by 3 bases, the J end by 4 bases, with 7 bases between. Germline V lookup: CDR1 SGHTA, CDR2 FQGNSA. CDR3 DNA: TGTGCCAGCAGCTTTGGTTGGTACGAGCAGTACTTC. It specifies CASSFGWYEQYF.

This clonotype was picked up a small number of times. The junction departs from the called germline gene at one end, perhaps through a read error. V and J are TRBV10-3 and TRBJ2-3; tentative D call: TRBD2 (5 bases). In germline, CDR1 is ENHRY, CDR2 SYGVKD. The CDR3 runs 12 residues. The CDR3 DNA follows: TGTGCCATCGGTGAGGGTGAAGATACGCAGTATTTT. This encodes CAIGEGEDTQYF.

This clonotype has more than one count but fewer than ten. The chain uses TRBV7-9 and TRBJ2-5; a weak D match, TRBD2 (6 bases). The V gene's germline CDR1 is SEHNR and CDR2 FQNEAQ (reference sequence). Deletions cut 5 bases from V and 4 bases from J, with 23 bases between. This CDR3 contains 17 residues. CDR3 loop: CASSPSGQGAGGETQYF. CDR3 DNA sequence: TGTGCCAGCAGCCCCTCAGGGCAGGGAGCGGGCGGAGAGACCCAGTACTTC. The whole variable domain, filled in from reference TRBV7-9 and TRBJ2-5, reads DTGVSQNPRHKITKRGQNVTFRCDPISEHNRLYWYRQTLGQGPEFLTYFQNEAQLEKSRLLSDRFSAERPKGSFSTLEIQRTEQGDSAMYLCASSPSGQGAGGETQYFGPGTRLLVL.

This clonotype was seen only a few times. This chain links TRBV15 with TRBJ2-5; 13 bases fit TRBD2. CDR3 length: 19 residues. CDR1 and CDR2 (germline): LNHNV, YYDKDF (reference sequence). The V gene end was trimmed by 1 base and the J gene end by 4 bases; junction bases not matched to a gene: 12. CDR3 in amino acids: CATSRGSGLAGNMIETQYF. The CDR3 DNA is TGTGCCACCAGCAGAGGATCGGGACTAGCGGGAAACATGATAGAGACCCAGTACTTC. The whole variable domain, remainder taken from reference TRBV15 and TRBJ2-5, is DAMVIQNPRYQVTQFGKPVTLSCSQTLNHNVMYWYQQKSSQAPKLLFHYYDKDFNNEADTPDNFQSRRPNTSFCFLDIRSPGLGDTAMYLCATSRGSGLAGNMIETQYFGPGTRLLVL.

The V call is TRBV20-1, the J call TRBJ1-1; weak D call: TRBD1 (5 bases). The CDR3 totals 16 residues. Germline values: CDR1 DFQATT, CDR2 SNEGSKA (reference sequence). V was pared by 1 base and J by 3 bases, with 18 bases between. The CDR3 sequence: CSARGGTPGTDTEAFF. CDR3 DNA sequence: TGCAGTGCTAGAGGGGGCACTCCTGGGACGGACACTGAAGCTTTCTTT.

This sequence joins TRBV29-1 and TRBJ2-2; 7 bases are shared with TRBD2. Germline lookup yields CDR1 SQVTM and CDR2 ANQGSEA. This CDR3 has 13 residues. V lost 4 bases, J lost 6 bases, and 5 bases stayed unmatched. CDR3 DNA: TGCAGCGTTGTGCGGGGAGGGGCCGGGGAGCTGTTTTTT. It is translated as CSVVRGGAGELFF.

This chain links TRBV12-3 or TRBV12-4 with TRBJ2-7; either TRBD1 or TRBD2 may supply D (6 bases each). Trimming pared 4 bases from V and 6 bases from J, leaving 22 bases between. The CDR3 length is 16 residues. CDR3 in DNA: TGTGCCAGCAGTTCTCCTAGCTGGGGGGCGGGCCGCGAGCAGTACTTC. It is translated as CASSSPSWGAGREQYF.

The rearrangement uses TRBV3-1 and TRBJ2-7, with 7 bases matching TRBD1. Germline V gene sequence: CDR1 LGHDT, CDR2 YNNKEL (reference sequence). The V gene end was trimmed by 4 bases and the J gene end by 6 bases; junction bases not matched to a gene: 3. CDR3 size: 12 residues. The CDR3 DNA is TGTGCCAGCAGCCTTCACAGGGGCGAGCAGTACTTC. Residues: CASSLHRGEQYF.

The chain carries TRBV29-1 and TRBJ2-5, with 8 nucleotides matching TRBD2. The ends lost 4 bases at V and 2 bases at J; junction bases unmatched: 9. In germline, CDR1 is SQVTM, CDR2 ANQGSEA. The CDR3 extends over 15 amino acids. The CDR3 spells CSVAGLAGVQETQYF. The CDR3 nucleotides are TGCAGCGTTGCCGGGCTAGCGGGCGTTCAAGAGACCCAGTACTTC.

This clonotype was counted between two and nine times. The chain links TRBV4-1 to TRBJ1-1; 9 bases line up with TRBD1. This CDR3 comprises 15 residues. V lost 1 base and J lost 10; bases outside the gene matches: 10. Germline CDR1 reads MGHRA; CDR2 reads YSYEKL. The CDR3 coding sequence is TGCGCCAGCAGCCAAGCCCGTCCCGGGACAGGGAGAGCTTTCTTT. It yields the protein CASSQARPGTGRAFF.

This clonotype came up a few times. As DNA, the CDR3 is TGCGCCAGCAGCCAATTTTGGGTCACCGGGGAGCTGTTTTTT. Residues: CASSQFWVTGELFF. This chain uses TRBV4-1 with TRBJ2-2; D remains unclear. CDR3 length equals 14 residues. Germline V gene data show CDR1 as MGHRA and CDR2 as YSYEKL. The ends were cut back, 2 bases at V and 4 bases at J, with 8 bases in the middle.

The rearrangement joins TRBV5-6 to TRBJ1-1; possibly TRBD1 for D (6 bases). The germline V gene encodes CDR1 SGHDT and CDR2 YYEEEE. Trimming removed 4 bases from V and 4 bases from J, with 11 bases in between. The CDR3 runs to 13 residues. CDR3 sequence: CASSGRGFTEAFF. The CDR3 DNA sequence: TGTGCCAGCAGCGGCAGGGGTTTCACTGAAGCTTTCTTT.

This clonotype was observed a handful of times. V is TRBV24-1 and J is TRBJ1-2; D unclear. V shed 3 bases and J shed 11 bases, with 18 bases lying between them. Looked up from germline, CDR1 is KGHDR and CDR2 is SFDVKD. The CDR3 covers 14 residues. This CDR3 reads CATSDPPIGQIYTF. CDR3 nucleotide sequence: TGTGCCACCAGTGATCCCCCAATAGGGCAGATTTACACCTTC.

V gene TRBV20-1 combines with J gene TRBJ2-7; 11 positions match TRBD2. Germline V gene lookup returns CDR1 DFQATT and CDR2 SNEGSKA (reference sequence). This CDR3 contains 14 residues. Trimming removed 4 bases from V and 2 bases from J; junction bases left unmatched: 4. The CDR3 nucleotides read TGCAGTGCTACGACTAGCGGGGCAACCTACGAGCAGTACTTC. It specifies CSATTSGATYEQYF.